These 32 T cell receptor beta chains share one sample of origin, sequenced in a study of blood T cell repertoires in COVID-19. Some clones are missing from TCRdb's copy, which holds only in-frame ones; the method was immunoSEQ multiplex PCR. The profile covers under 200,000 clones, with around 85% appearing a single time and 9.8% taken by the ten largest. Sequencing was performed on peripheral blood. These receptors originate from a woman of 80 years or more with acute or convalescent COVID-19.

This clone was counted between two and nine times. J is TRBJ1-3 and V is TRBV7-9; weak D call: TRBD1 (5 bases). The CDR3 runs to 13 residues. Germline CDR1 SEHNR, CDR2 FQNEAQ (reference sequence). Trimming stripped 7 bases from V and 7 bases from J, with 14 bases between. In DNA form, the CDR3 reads TGTGCCAGCACCGCGTCGGGGGGGAACACCATATATTTT. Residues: CASTASGGNTIYF.

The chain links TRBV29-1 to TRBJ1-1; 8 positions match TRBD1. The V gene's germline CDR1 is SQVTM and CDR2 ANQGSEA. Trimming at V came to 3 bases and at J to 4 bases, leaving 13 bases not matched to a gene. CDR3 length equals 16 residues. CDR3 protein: CSVELATGAFATEAFF. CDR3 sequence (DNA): TGCAGCGTTGAGTTAGCGACAGGGGCGTTTGCCACTGAAGCTTTCTTT. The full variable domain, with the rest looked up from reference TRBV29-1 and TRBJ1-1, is SAVISQKPSRDICQRGTSLTIQCQVDSQVTMMFWYRQQPGQSLTLIATANQGSEATYESGFVIDKFPISRPNLTFSTLTVSNMSPEDSSIYLCSVELATGAFATEAFFGQGTRLTVV.

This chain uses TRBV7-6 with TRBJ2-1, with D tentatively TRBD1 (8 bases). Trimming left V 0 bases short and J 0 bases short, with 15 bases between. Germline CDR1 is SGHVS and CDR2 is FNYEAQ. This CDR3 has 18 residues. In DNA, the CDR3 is TGTGCCAGCAGCTTAGCCAGGGGGCGGGAGAGCTCCTACAATGAGCAGTTCTTC. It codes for CASSLARGRESSYNEQFF.

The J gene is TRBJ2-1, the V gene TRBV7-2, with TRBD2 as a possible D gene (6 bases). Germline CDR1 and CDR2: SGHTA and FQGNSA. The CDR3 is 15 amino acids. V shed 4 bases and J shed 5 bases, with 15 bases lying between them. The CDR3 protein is CASSSLTGAHNEQFF. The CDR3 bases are TGTGCCAGCAGCTCCCTTACGGGAGCCCACAATGAGCAGTTCTTC. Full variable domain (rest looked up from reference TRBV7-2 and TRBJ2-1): GAGVSQSPSNKVTEKGKDVELRCDPISGHTALYWYRQSLGQGLEFLIYFQGNSAPDKSGLPSDRFSAERTGGSVSTLTIQRTQQEDSAVYLCASSSLTGAHNEQFFGPGTRLTVL.

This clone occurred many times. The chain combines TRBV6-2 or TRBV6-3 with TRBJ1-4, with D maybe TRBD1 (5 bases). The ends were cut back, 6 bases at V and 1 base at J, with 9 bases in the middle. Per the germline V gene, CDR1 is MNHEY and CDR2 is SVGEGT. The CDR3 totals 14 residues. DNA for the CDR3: TGTGCCAGCAGCAATGACAGAACTAATGAAAAACTGTTTTTT. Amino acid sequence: CASSNDRTNEKLFF.

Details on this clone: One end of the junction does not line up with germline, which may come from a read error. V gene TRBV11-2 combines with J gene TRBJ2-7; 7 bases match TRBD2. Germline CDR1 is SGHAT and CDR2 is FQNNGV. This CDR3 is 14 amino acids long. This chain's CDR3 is CASSLRPSGEKRNF. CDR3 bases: TGTGCCAGCAGCTTAAGGCCCAGCGGGGAGAAAAGGAACTTC.

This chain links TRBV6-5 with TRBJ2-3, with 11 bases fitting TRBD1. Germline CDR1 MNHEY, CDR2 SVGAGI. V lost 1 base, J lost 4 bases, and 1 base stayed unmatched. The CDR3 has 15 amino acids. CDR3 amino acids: CASSYWGQGADTQYF. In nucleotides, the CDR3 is TGTGCCAGCAGTTACTGGGGACAGGGGGCAGATACGCAGTATTTT.

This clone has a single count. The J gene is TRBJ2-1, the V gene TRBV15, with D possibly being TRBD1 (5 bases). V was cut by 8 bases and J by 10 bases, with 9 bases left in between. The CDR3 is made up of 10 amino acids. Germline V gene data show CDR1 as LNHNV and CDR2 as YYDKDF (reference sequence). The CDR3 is CATGRTEQFF. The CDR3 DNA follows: TGTGCCACCGGTAGGACAGAGCAGTTCTTC. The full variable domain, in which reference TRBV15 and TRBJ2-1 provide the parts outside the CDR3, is DAMVIQNPRYQVTQFGKPVTLSCSQTLNHNVMYWYQQKSSQAPKLLFHYYDKDFNNEADTPDNFQSRRPNTSFCFLDIRSPGLGDTAMYLCATGRTEQFFGPGTRLTVL.

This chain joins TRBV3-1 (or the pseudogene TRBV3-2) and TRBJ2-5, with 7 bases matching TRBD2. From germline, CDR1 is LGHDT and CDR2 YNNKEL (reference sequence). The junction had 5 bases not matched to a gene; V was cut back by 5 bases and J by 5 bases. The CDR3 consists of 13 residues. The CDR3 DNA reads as TGTGCCAGCAGCGCCCCCGGGGGGGAGACCCAGTACTTC. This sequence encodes CASSAPGGETQYF.

The CDR3 sequence: CASSSRQGGTNEKLFF. CDR3 DNA: TGTGCCAGCAGTTCGAGACAGGGGGGAACTAATGAAAAACTGTTTTTT. This chain links TRBV27 with TRBJ1-4; the match to TRBD1 covers 9 bases. Germline CDR1 reads MNHEY; CDR2 reads SMNVEV (reference sequence). The V gene end was trimmed by 4 bases and the J gene end by 1 base; junction bases not matched to a gene: 4. The CDR3 is made up of 16 amino acids.

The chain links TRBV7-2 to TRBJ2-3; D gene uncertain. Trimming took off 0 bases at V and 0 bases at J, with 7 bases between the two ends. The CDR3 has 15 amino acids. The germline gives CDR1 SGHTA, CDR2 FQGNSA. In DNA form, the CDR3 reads TGTGCCAGCAGCTTAGCGCCGCGGAGCACAGATACGCAGTATTTT. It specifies CASSLAPRSTDTQYF.

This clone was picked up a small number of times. In nucleotides, the CDR3 is TGTGCCACCAGCAGAGATCGGTCACAGACCTACGAGCAGTACTTC. It is translated as CATSRDRSQTYEQYF. The rearrangement uses TRBV15 and TRBJ2-7, with D unresolved. The CDR3 spans 15 residues. Per germline, CDR1 LNHNV and CDR2 YYDKDF (reference sequence). V was pared by 0 bases and J by 2 bases, with 11 bases between.

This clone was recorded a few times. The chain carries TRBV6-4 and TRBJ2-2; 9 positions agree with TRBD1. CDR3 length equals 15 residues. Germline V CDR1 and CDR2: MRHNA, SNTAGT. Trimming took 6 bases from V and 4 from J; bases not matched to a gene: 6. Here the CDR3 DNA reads TGTGCCAGCAGCGTCGACAGGGGGACCACCGGGGAGCTGTTTTTT. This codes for CASSVDRGTTGELFF.

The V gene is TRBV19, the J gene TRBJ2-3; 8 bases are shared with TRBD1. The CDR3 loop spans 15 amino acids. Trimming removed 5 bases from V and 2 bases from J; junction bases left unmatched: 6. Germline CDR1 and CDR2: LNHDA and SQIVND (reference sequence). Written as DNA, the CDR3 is TGTGCCAGTAGTCCGGGACAGGCGATCACAGATACGCAGTATTTT. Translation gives CASSPGQAITDTQYF.

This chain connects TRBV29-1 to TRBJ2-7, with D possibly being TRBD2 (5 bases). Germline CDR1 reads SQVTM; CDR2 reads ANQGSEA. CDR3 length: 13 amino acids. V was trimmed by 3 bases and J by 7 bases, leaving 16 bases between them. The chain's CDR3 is CSVDGGGPREQYF. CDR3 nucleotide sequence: TGCAGCGTTGACGGTGGAGGCCCGAGAGAGCAGTACTTC.

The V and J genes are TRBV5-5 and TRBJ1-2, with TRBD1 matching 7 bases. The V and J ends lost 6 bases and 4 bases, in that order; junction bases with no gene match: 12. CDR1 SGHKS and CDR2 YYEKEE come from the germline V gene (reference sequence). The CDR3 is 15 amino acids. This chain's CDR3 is CASTLTGVGGYGYTF. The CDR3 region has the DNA TGTGCCAGCACCCTAACAGGGGTAGGGGGCTATGGCTACACCTTC.

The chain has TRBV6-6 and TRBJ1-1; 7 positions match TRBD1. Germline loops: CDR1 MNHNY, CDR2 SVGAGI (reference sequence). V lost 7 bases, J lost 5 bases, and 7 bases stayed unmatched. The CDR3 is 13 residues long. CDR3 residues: CASTLTGWTEAFF. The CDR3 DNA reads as TGTGCCAGCACCCTGACAGGGTGGACTGAAGCTTTCTTT.

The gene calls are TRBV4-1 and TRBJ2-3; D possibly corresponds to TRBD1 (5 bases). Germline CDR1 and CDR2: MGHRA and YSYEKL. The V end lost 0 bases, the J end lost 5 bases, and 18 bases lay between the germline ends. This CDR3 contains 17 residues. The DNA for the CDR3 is TGCGCCAGCAGCCAAGATGGGGTGGGCAGGGAAAAAGATACGCAGTATTTT. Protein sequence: CASSQDGVGREKDTQYF.

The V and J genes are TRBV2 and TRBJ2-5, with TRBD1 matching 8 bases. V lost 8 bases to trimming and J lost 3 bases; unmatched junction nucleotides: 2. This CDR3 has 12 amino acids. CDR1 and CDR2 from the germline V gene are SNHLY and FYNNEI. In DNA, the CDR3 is TGTGCCAGCGGACAGGGAGAAGAGACCCAGTACTTC. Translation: CASGQGEETQYF.

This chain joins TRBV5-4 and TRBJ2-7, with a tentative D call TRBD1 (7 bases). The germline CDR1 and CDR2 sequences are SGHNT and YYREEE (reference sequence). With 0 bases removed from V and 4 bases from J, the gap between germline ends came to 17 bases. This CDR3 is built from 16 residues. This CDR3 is CASSLERRDSPYEQYF. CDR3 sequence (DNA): TGTGCCAGCAGCTTGGAACGGCGGGACAGCCCATACGAGCAGTACTTC. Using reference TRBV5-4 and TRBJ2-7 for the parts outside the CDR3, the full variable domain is ETGVTQSPTHLIKTRGQQVTLRCSSQSGHNTVSWYQQALGQGPQFIFQYYREEENGRGNFPPRFSGLQFPNYSSELNVNALELDDSALYLCASSLERRDSPYEQYFGPGTRLTVT.

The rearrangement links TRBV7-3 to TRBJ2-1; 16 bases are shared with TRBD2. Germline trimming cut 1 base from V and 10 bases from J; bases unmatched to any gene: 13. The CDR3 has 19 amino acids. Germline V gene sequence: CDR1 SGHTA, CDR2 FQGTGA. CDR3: CASSLRGGTSGRVNGEQFF. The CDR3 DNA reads TGTGCCAGCAGCTTAAGAGGGGGGACTAGCGGGAGGGTCAATGGAGAGCAGTTCTTC.

Here the CDR3 DNA reads TGTGCCAGCAGCTTGGAGGGGGGGAATTCACCCCTCCACTTT. This translates into CASSLEGGNSPLHF. The chain couples TRBV7-3 to TRBJ1-6; TRBD1 is a possible D gene (6 bases). CDR1 SGHTA and CDR2 FQGTGA come from the germline V gene. V was cut by 3 bases and J by 7 bases, with 10 bases left in between. The CDR3 consists of 14 residues. The whole variable domain, filled in from reference TRBV7-3 and TRBJ1-6, reads GAGVSQTPSNKVTEKGKYVELRCDPISGHTALYWYRQSLGQGPEFLIYFQGTGAADDSGLPNDRFFAVRPEGSVSTLKIQRTERGDSAVYLCASSLEGGNSPLHFGNGTRLTVT.

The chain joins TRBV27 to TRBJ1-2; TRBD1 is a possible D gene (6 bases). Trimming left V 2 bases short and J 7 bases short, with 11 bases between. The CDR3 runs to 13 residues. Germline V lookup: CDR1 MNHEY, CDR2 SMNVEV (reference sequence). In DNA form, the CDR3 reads TGTGCCAGCAGTTTAAACAGGGCGGGTGGCTACACCTTC. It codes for CASSLNRAGGYTF.

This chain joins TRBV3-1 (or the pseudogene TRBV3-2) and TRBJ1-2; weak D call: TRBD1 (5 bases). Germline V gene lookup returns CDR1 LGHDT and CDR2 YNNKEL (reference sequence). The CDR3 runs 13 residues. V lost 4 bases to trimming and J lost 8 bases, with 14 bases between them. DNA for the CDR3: TGTGCCAGCAGCCCGAGACAGCGTTTGGGCTACACCTTC. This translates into CASSPRQRLGYTF.

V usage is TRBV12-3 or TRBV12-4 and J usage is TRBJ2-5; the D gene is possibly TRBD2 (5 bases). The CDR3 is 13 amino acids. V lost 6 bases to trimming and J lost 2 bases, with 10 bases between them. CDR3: CASRSGVQETQYF. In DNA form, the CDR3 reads TGTGCCAGCAGGTCCGGGGTGCAAGAGACCCAGTACTTC.

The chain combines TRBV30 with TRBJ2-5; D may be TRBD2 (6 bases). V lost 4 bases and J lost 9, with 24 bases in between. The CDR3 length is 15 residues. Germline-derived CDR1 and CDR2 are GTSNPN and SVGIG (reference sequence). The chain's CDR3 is CAWKGPGTGKRPQYF. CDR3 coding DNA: TGTGCCTGGAAAGGCCCCGGGACTGGCAAGAGACCCCAGTACTTC.

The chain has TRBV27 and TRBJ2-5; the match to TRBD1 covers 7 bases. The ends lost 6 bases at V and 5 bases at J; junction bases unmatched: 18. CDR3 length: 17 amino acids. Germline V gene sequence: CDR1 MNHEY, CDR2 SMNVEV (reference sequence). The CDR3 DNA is TGTGCCAGCAGACGACGAAACGACAGGGTGGTTAAGGAGACCCAGTACTTC. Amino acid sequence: CASRRRNDRVVKETQYF.

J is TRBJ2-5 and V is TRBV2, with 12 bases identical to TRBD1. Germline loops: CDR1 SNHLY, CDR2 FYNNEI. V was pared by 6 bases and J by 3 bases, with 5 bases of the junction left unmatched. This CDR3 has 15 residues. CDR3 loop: CASSRDRGPEETQYF. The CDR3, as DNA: TGTGCCAGCAGCAGGGACAGGGGGCCAGAAGAGACCCAGTACTTC.

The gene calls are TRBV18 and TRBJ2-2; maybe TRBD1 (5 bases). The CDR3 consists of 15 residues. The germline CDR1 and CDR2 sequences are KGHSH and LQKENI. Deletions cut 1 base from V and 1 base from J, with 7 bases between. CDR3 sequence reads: CASSPQGQNTGELFF. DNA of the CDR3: TGTGCCAGCTCACCACAGGGGCAGAACACCGGGGAGCTGTTTTTT. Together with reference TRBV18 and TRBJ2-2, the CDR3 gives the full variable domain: NAGVMQNPRHLVRRRGQEARLRCSPMKGHSHVYWYRQLPEEGLKFMVYLQKENIIDESGMPKERFSAEFPKEGPSILRIQQVVRGDSAAYFCASSPQGQNTGELFFGEGSRLTVL.

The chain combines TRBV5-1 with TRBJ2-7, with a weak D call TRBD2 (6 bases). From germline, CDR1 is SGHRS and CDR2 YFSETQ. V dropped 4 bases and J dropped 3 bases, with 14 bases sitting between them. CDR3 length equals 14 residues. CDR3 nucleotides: TGCGCCAGCAGCCGGACTAATCAGGGCTACGAGCAGTACTTC. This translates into CASSRTNQGYEQYF.

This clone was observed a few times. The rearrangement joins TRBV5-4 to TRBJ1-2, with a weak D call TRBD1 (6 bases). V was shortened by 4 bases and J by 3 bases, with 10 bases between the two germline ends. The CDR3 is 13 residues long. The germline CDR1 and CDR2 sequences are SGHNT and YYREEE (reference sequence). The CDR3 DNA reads TGTGCCAGCAGCCCGGGGGGCGACTATGGCTACACCTTC. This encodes CASSPGGDYGYTF.

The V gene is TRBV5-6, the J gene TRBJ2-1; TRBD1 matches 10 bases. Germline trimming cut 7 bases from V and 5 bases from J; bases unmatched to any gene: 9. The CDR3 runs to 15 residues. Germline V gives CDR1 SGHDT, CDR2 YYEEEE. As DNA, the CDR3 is TGTGCCAGCCGGGGAGGGGGGACAGGGGACAATGAGCAGTTCTTC. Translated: CASRGGGTGDNEQFF.